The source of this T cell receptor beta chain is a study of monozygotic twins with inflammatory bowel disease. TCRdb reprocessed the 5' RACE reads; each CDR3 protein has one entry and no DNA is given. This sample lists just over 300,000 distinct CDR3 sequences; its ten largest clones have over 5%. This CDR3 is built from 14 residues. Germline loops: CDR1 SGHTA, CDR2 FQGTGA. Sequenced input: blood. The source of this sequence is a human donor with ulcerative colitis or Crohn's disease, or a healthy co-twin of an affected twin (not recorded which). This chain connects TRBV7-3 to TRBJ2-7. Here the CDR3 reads CASSLNPILDEQYF.